The T cell receptor beta chain under discussion was sequenced for a study of cytomegalovirus exposure and HLA in healthy donors. This clone was detected only a few times. The V segment lost 3 bases and the J segment 2 bases; nucleotides outside the gene matches: 1. Germline values: CDR1 SGHNT, CDR2 YYREEE (reference sequence). This CDR3 comprises 13 residues. PCR employed 60 Vbeta and 13 Jbeta primers. Profiled with immunoSEQ multiplex PCR; TCRdb holds only in-frame clones, not every one. The sample contains roughly 220,000 clones, roughly four fifths of which appear only once. V gene TRBV5-4 combines with J gene TRBJ1-2; TRBD1 agrees at 7 bases. This clonotype was obtained from a woman aged 40-49 years in good health and CMV-seronegative. The sample was PBMCs. The CDR3: CASSSGQNYGYTF. The CDR3 region has the DNA TGTGCCAGCAGCTCGGGACAGAACTATGGCTACACCTTC.